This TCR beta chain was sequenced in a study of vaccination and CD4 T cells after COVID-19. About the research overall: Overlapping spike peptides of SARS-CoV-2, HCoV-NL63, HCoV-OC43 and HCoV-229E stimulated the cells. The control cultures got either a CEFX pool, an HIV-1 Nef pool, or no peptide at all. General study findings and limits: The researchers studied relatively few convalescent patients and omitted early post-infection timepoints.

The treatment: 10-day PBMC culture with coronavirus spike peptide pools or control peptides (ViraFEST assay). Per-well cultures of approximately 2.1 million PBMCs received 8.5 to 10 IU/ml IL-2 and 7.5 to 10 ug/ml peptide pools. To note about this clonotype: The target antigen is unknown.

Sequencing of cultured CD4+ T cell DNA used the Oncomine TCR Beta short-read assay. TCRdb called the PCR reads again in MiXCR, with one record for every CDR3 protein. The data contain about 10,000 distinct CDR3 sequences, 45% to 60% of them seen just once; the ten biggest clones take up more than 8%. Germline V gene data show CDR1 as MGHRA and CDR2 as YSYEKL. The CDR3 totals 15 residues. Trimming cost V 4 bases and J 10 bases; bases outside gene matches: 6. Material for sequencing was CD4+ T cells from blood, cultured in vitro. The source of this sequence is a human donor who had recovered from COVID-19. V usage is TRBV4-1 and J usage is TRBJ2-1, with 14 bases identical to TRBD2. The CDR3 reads CASSRGLAGEVEQFF. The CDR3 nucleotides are TGCGCCAGCAGCCGGGGACTAGCGGGGGAGGTCGAGCAGTTCTTC.